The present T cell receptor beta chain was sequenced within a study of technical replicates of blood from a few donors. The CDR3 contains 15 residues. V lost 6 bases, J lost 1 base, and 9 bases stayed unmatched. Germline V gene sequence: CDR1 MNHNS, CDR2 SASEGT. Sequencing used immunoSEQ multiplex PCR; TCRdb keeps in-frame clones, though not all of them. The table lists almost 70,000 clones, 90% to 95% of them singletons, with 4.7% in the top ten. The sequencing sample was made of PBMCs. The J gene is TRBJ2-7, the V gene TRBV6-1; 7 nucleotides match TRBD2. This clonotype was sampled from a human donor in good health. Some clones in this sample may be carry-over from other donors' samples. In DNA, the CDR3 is TGTGCCAGCAGCCCCGAAGCGGGGTCTTCCTACGAGCAGTACTTC. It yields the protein CASSPEAGSSYEQYF.